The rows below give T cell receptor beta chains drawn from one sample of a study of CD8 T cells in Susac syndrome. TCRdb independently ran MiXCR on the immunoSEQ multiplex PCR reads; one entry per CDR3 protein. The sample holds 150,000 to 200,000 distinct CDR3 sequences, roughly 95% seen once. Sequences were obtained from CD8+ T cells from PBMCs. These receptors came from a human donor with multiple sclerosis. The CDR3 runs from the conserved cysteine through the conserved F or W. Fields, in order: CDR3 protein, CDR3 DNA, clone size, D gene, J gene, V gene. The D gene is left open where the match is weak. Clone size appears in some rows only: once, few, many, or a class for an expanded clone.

CDR3: CAWSEGQGPFF
DNA: TGTGCCTGGAGTGAGGGACAGGGTCCGTTCTTC
size: once
D: TRBD1
J: TRBJ2-1
V: TRBV30

CDR3: CSANHPGQLNQPQHF
DNA: TGCAGTGCTAACCATCCGGGACAGTTAAATCAGCCCCAGCATTTT
size: NA
D: TRBD1
J: TRBJ1-5
V: TRBV20-1

CDR3: CASSPGLAGTLREQYF
DNA: TGTGCCAGCAGTCCGGGACTAGCGGGGACCTTGCGTGAGCAGTACTTC
size: NA
D: TRBD2
J: TRBJ2-7
V: TRBV27

CDR3: CASSRTSGSSETQYF
DNA: TGTGCCAGCAGCCGCACTAGCGGGAGTTCAGAGACCCAGTACTTC
size: NA
D: TRBD2
J: TRBJ2-5
V: TRBV9

CDR3: CASSLSSGLVNEQFF
DNA: TGTGCCAGCAGCTTGAGTTCTGGACTAGTGAATGAGCAGTTCTTC
size: NA
D: TRBD2
J: TRBJ2-1
V: TRBV5-8

CDR3: CASSFEGINQPQHF
DNA: TGTGCCAGCAGTTTTGAGGGAATCAATCAGCCCCAGCATTTT
size: NA
D: NA
J: TRBJ1-5
V: TRBV28

CDR3: CASRDGPDGYTF
DNA: TGTGCCAGCAGAGACGGCCCGGATGGCTACACCTTC
size: NA
D: NA
J: TRBJ1-2
V: TRBV27

CDR3: CASSFLGMSGSYGYTF
DNA: TGTGCCAGCAGTTTTTTGGGGATGAGTGGGTCGTATGGCTACACCTTC
size: once
D: NA
J: TRBJ1-2
V: TRBV27

CDR3: CASSLVSGRIYEQYF
DNA: TGCGCCAGCAGCTTGGTCTCGGGACGCATCTACGAGCAGTACTTC
size: NA
D: NA
J: TRBJ2-7
V: TRBV5-1

CDR3: CSARPAGGWSYEQYF
DNA: TGCAGTGCTAGACCCGCGGGAGGGTGGTCCTACGAGCAGTACTTC
size: NA
D: TRBD2
J: TRBJ2-7
V: TRBV20-1

CDR3: CASTDLFQGGKNSPLHF
DNA: TGTGCCAGCACCGATCTCTTCCAGGGAGGGAAAAATTCACCCCTCCACTTT
size: NA
D: NA
J: TRBJ1-6
V: TRBV27

CDR3: CSVSTSTYEQYF
DNA: TGCAGCGTGTCGACAAGTACCTACGAGCAGTACTTC
size: NA
D: NA
J: TRBJ2-7
V: TRBV29-1

CDR3: CASSLTGTGANVLTF
DNA: TGCGCCAGCAGCTTAACAGGGACTGGGGCCAACGTCCTGACTTTC
size: once
D: NA
J: TRBJ2-6
V: TRBV5-1

CDR3: CASSLYTGPTYEQYF
DNA: TGTGCCAGCAGTTTATATACAGGTCCAACCTACGAGCAGTACTTC
size: NA
D: NA
J: TRBJ2-7
V: TRBV28

CDR3: CASSSPRGLNTEAFF
DNA: TGTGCCAGCAGCTCCCCCAGGGGATTGAACACTGAAGCTTTCTTT
size: NA
D: NA
J: TRBJ1-1
V: TRBV7-9

CDR3: CASSLSTSGRATEQFF
DNA: TGTGCCAGCAGTTTATCGACTAGCGGGAGGGCCACTGAGCAGTTCTTC
size: NA
D: TRBD2
J: TRBJ2-1
V: TRBV27

CDR3: CSVESGANVLTF
DNA: TGCAGCGTTGAGTCTGGGGCCAACGTCCTGACTTTC
size: NA
D: NA
J: TRBJ2-6
V: TRBV29-1

CDR3: CASSLGPRVEETQYF
DNA: TGTGCCAGCAGCTTGGGACCGAGAGTGGAGGAGACCCAGTACTTC
size: NA
D: NA
J: TRBJ2-5
V: TRBV5-4

CDR3: CASSVVEASSYNEQFF
DNA: TGTGCCAGCAGCGTCGTTGAGGCCAGCTCCTACAATGAGCAGTTCTTC
size: NA
D: NA
J: TRBJ2-1
V: TRBV9

CDR3: CSVGDRDRAYEQYF
DNA: TGCAGCGTTGGGGACCGGGACAGGGCCTACGAGCAGTACTTC
size: NA
D: TRBD1
J: TRBJ2-7
V: TRBV29-1

CDR3: CASSPGRGNQETQYF
DNA: TGTGCCAGCTCACCGGGGCGGGGAAACCAAGAGACCCAGTACTTC
size: NA
D: NA
J: TRBJ2-5
V: TRBV18

CDR3: CSVEFYVTVDKMNTEAFF
DNA: TGCAGCGTTGAATTTTATGTGACAGTAGATAAAATGAACACTGAAGCTTTCTTT
size: NA
D: NA
J: TRBJ1-1
V: TRBV29-1

CDR3: CASSSGGTVYGYTF
DNA: TGTGCCAGCAGCTCCGGCGGGACAGTCTATGGCTACACCTTC
size: NA
D: TRBD1
J: TRBJ1-2
V: TRBV7-8

CDR3: CASKSGGQAGELFF
DNA: TGTGCCAGCAAATCAGGGGGTCAGGCCGGGGAGCTGTTTTTT
size: NA
D: TRBD1
J: TRBJ2-2
V: TRBV27

CDR3: CASSLVGQGLWSDTQYF
DNA: TGTGCCAGCAGCTTAGTGGGACAGGGATTGTGGTCAGATACGCAGTATTTT
size: NA
D: TRBD1
J: TRBJ2-3
V: TRBV7-8

CDR3: CASSYSGGQEEQYF
DNA: TGTGCCAGCAGTTACTCTGGGGGGCAGGAGGAGCAGTACTTC
size: NA
D: NA
J: TRBJ2-7
V: TRBV6-5

CDR3: CSAGGQVYNEQFF
DNA: TGCAGTGCTGGCGGACAGGTCTACAATGAGCAGTTCTTC
size: NA
D: TRBD1
J: TRBJ2-1
V: TRBV20-1

CDR3: CASSRTGERGYEQYF
DNA: TGTGCCAGCAGCCGAACGGGGGAGAGGGGCTACGAGCAGTACTTC
size: NA
D: NA
J: TRBJ2-7
V: TRBV7-9

CDR3: CSARQGAWETQYF
DNA: TGCAGTGCCCGACAGGGGGCGTGGGAGACCCAGTACTTC
size: NA
D: TRBD1
J: TRBJ2-5
V: TRBV20-1

CDR3: CSVGGQLNTEAFF
DNA: TGCAGCGTCGGAGGACAGTTGAACACTGAAGCTTTCTTT
size: NA
D: NA
J: TRBJ1-1
V: TRBV29-1

CDR3: CATSRDDTASGNTIYF
DNA: TGTGCCACCAGCAGAGATGATACAGCCTCTGGAAACACCATATATTTT
size: NA
D: NA
J: TRBJ1-3
V: TRBV15

CDR3: CAIGGGRGEKLFF
DNA: TGTGCCATCGGGGGGGGAAGGGGTGAAAAACTGTTTTTT
size: NA
D: NA
J: TRBJ1-4
V: TRBV27

CDR3: CASSSSQSRDTIYF
DNA: TGTGCCAGCAGTTCCTCGCAGTCTCGGGACACCATATATTTT
size: NA
D: NA
J: TRBJ1-3
V: TRBV12-3/TRBV12-4

CDR3: CASKTPGLAGAAYNEQFF
DNA: TGTGCCAGCAAAACACCGGGACTAGCGGGAGCAGCCTACAATGAGCAGTTCTTC
size: NA
D: TRBD2
J: TRBJ2-1
V: TRBV2

CDR3: CSARDRTATEAFF
DNA: TGCAGTGCTAGAGATCGAACAGCCACTGAAGCTTTCTTT
size: NA
D: NA
J: TRBJ1-1
V: TRBV20-1

CDR3: CASSPRTSLGEQFF
DNA: TGTGCCAGCAGCCCACGGACTAGTTTGGGTGAGCAGTTCTTC
size: NA
D: TRBD2
J: TRBJ2-1
V: TRBV7-8

CDR3: CASRPGTGNQPQHF
DNA: TGTGCCAGCAGACCCGGGACAGGCAATCAGCCCCAGCATTTT
size: NA
D: TRBD1
J: TRBJ1-5
V: TRBV27

CDR3: CSVLAGAYEQYF
DNA: TGCAGCGTCCTAGCGGGGGCCTACGAGCAGTACTTC
size: NA
D: TRBD2
J: TRBJ2-7
V: TRBV29-1

CDR3: CASSERGETQYF
DNA: TGTGCCAGCAGTGAAAGGGGAGAGACCCAGTACTTC
size: NA
D: NA
J: TRBJ2-5
V: TRBV2

CDR3: CASSQVPSGRNNEQFF
DNA: TGTGCCAGCAGCCAAGTGCCTAGCGGGAGGAACAATGAGCAGTTCTTC
size: NA
D: TRBD2
J: TRBJ2-1
V: TRBV3-1

CDR3: CASSVQGTGGYTEAFF
DNA: TGTGCCAGCAGCGTACAGGGGACAGGGGGCTACACTGAAGCTTTCTTT
size: NA
D: TRBD1
J: TRBJ1-1
V: TRBV9

CDR3: CASSSTVSLEAFF
DNA: TGTGCCAGCAGCTCGACAGTGTCTCTTGAAGCTTTCTTT
size: NA
D: NA
J: TRBJ1-1
V: TRBV11-1

CDR3: CASSLTPGAYEQYF
DNA: TGCGCCAGCAGCTTAACCCCCGGAGCCTACGAGCAGTACTTC
size: NA
D: NA
J: TRBJ2-7
V: TRBV5-1

CDR3: CASSQGLGGGHEQYF
DNA: TGTGCCAGCAGCCAAGGTCTCGGTGGCGGGCACGAGCAGTACTTC
size: NA
D: NA
J: TRBJ2-7
V: TRBV3-1

CDR3: CSVTGDYGYTF
DNA: TGCAGCGTTACAGGCGACTATGGCTACACCTTC
size: NA
D: NA
J: TRBJ1-2
V: TRBV29-1